This T cell receptor beta chain was found in a study of blood T cell repertoires in COVID-19. Study background: From T cells, B-cell-depleted T cells, or PBMCs came the material, which was cDNA or gDNA.

This CDR3 has 14 amino acids. Unmatched junction bases numbered 4, after V lost 2 bases and J lost 4 bases. Germline V lookup: CDR1 MNHNS, CDR2 SASEGT. Cohorts were assigned according to the clinical history that participants reported. Among Cohort 3 donors, those recovered had two negative PCRs, clearance, or symptom resolution. Measured with immunoSEQ multiplex PCR; TCRdb has only the in-frame clones, and not every one. The sample lists more than 200,000 clones, 86% occurring once. The sequence was collected from a man aged 35-49 years who had recovered from COVID-19. The chain has TRBV6-1 and TRBJ1-2; 7 bases line up with TRBD1. Sequenced input: PBMCs or T cells enriched from blood (not recorded which). In DNA form, the CDR3 reads TGTGCCAGCAGTGAACAGGGGGTCGGCTATGGCTACACCTTC. Encoded protein: CASSEQGVGYGYTF.